The 31 T cell receptor beta chains below all came from one sample that was sequenced in a study of OX40 agonist ivuxolimab in advanced cancers. Repertoires were generated with immunoSEQ multiplex PCR, while TCRdb's copy carries only in-frame clones and drops some. The table has tens of thousands of clones, 80% to 95% seen once. The starting material was CD4+ or CD8+ T cells sorted from blood, obtained in a trial of the OX40 agonist ivuxolimab. The source of these receptors is an adult with an advanced solid tumor such as melanoma, head and neck, liver or kidney cancer.

This chain links TRBV9 with TRBJ2-2; 10 nucleotides match TRBD2. With 4 bases clipped from V and 5 bases from J, the junction kept 2 bases outside the gene matches. CDR1 is SGDLS, CDR2 YYNGEE, per germline. The length of the CDR3 is 14 residues. Here the CDR3 reads CASSKTSGTGELFF. DNA for the CDR3: TGTGCCAGCAGCAAGACTAGCGGGACCGGGGAGCTGTTTTTT.

The genes are TRBV6-6 and TRBJ2-7, with unresolved D. From germline, CDR1 is MNHNY and CDR2 SVGAGI (reference sequence). CDR3 size: 11 residues. V lost 6 bases and J lost 5, with 8 bases in between. The CDR3 is CASSPFNEQYF. The CDR3 bases are TGTGCCAGCAGCCCATTTAACGAGCAGTACTTC.

The chain carries TRBV29-1 and TRBJ2-3; 8 bases agree with TRBD2. The CDR3 is 13 residues long. Per germline, CDR1 SQVTM and CDR2 ANQGSEA. J was trimmed by 6 bases and V by 6 bases; bases with no gene match: 8. The CDR3 reads CSVQRELRDTQYF. The CDR3 coding sequence is TGCAGCGTCCAGCGGGAGCTAAGGGATACGCAGTATTTT.

V usage is TRBV14 and J usage is TRBJ2-1; D is tentatively TRBD1 or TRBD2 (5 bases each). This CDR3 region has 16 residues. V was cut by 0 bases and J by 2 bases, with 11 bases left in between. Looked up from germline, CDR1 is SGHDN and CDR2 is FVKESK. The CDR3: CASSQESGPPYNEQFF. CDR3 nucleotides: TGTGCCAGCAGCCAAGAGTCGGGACCCCCCTACAATGAGCAGTTCTTC.

This clone was seen only a few times. At one end, the junction sequence differs from germline, possibly due to a read error. V gene TRBV7-7 combines with J gene TRBJ1-1, with D hard to call. The length of the CDR3 is 13 residues. Germline CDR1 reads SSHAT; CDR2 reads FNYEAQ (reference sequence). CDR3 sequence (DNA): TGTGCTAGCAGCTTCACAGAGAACACTGAAGCTTTCTTT. Translated, it gives CASSFTENTEAFF.

The chain uses TRBV5-1 and TRBJ2-7; 9 bases match TRBD1. The CDR3 has 13 residues. V lost 4 bases to trimming and J lost 5 bases; unmatched junction nucleotides: 4. CDR1 and CDR2 (germline): SGHRS, YFSETQ. The CDR3 spells CASSGQGLNEQYF. The CDR3 coding sequence is TGCGCCAGCAGCGGACAGGGGCTGAACGAGCAGTACTTC.

The chain links TRBV4-3 to TRBJ1-1; D is uncertain. Germline V gives CDR1 LGHNA, CDR2 YSLEER. V lost 5 bases, J lost 0 bases, and 7 bases lay in between. There are 13 residues in the CDR3. CDR3 region: CASSVLMNTEAFF. In DNA form, the CDR3 reads TGCGCCAGCAGCGTGCTGATGAACACTGAAGCTTTCTTT.

V is TRBV2 and J is TRBJ2-7; TRBD1 or TRBD2 may be the D gene (5 bases each). The CDR3 loop spans 15 amino acids. The germline V gene has CDR1 SNHLY and CDR2 FYNNEI. Trimming removed 6 bases at V and 4 bases at J, with 19 bases between. The CDR3 here is CASRPTGTTTYEQYF. CDR3 in DNA: TGTGCCAGCAGGCCTACCGGGACCACCACATACGAGCAGTACTTC.

This chain links TRBV5-4 with TRBJ2-3, with 7 bases aligning to TRBD1. The CDR3 totals 16 residues. The ends lost 0 bases at V and 2 bases at J; junction bases unmatched: 6. Germline-derived CDR1 and CDR2 are SGHNT and YYREEE (reference sequence). The CDR3 sequence: CASSLERGQVTDTQYF. The DNA of the CDR3 is TGTGCCAGCAGCTTGGAAAGGGGGCAGGTCACAGATACGCAGTATTTT.

This chain links TRBV6-4 with TRBJ2-1; maybe TRBD1 (5 bases). CDR1 is MRHNA, CDR2 SNTAGT, per germline. Trimming took 3 bases from V and 4 from J, leaving 10 bases between them. The CDR3 totals 14 residues. This CDR3 reads CASSEAAGYNEQFF. DNA for the CDR3: TGTGCCAGCAGTGAGGCAGCAGGGTACAATGAGCAGTTCTTC.

The chain has TRBV2 and TRBJ2-5, with 11 bases matching TRBD1. CDR3 length equals 15 residues. In germline, CDR1 is SNHLY, CDR2 FYNNEI. After removal of 5 bases from V and 4 bases from J, the junction contained 6 bases not matched to a gene. DNA of the CDR3: TGTGCCAGCAGTCCGGGACAGGGGGGGGTAGAGACCCAGTACTTC. Protein: CASSPGQGGVETQYF.

This clone showed up just once. This sequence joins TRBV11-2 and TRBJ1-4; D is undetermined. This CDR3 is 14 amino acids long. Germline loops: CDR1 SGHAT, CDR2 FQNNGV. Trimming stripped 0 bases from V and 10 bases from J, with 12 bases between. The CDR3 coding sequence is TGTGCCAGCAGCTTAGAACGCCTTGGAGGAAAACTGTTTTTT. This translates into CASSLERLGGKLFF.

This clone turned up a few times. The V gene is TRBV5-1, the J gene TRBJ2-3; 7 bases line up with TRBD1. CDR1 and CDR2 (germline): SGHRS, YFSETQ. V trimming: 4 bases; J trimming: 2 bases; junction bases outside the gene matches: 4. The length of the CDR3 is 14 residues. The CDR3 DNA reads TGCGCCAGCAGCCGCGGACAGGTCACAGATACGCAGTATTTT. It translates to CASSRGQVTDTQYF.

This rearrangement joins TRBV30 to TRBJ2-3, with TRBD2 matching over 8 bases. The germline V gene encodes CDR1 GTSNPN and CDR2 SVGIG (reference sequence). The CDR3 is 14 amino acids. V gave up 3 bases and J gave up 4 bases; unmatched junction bases: 6. In nucleotides, the CDR3 is TGTGCCTGGAGATCGAGCGGGAGCGCAGATACGCAGTATTTT. Translation: CAWRSSGSADTQYF.

The DNA of the CDR3 is TGTGCCAGCAGCCGGCTTAGCGGGAGGGAGGGCTCCTACAATGAGCAGTTCTTC. Amino acid sequence: CASSRLSGREGSYNEQFF. This chain uses TRBV7-2 with TRBJ2-1, with 11 bases that match TRBD2. V trimming: 5 bases; J trimming: 0 bases; junction bases outside the gene matches: 9. Germline V gene data show CDR1 as SGHTA and CDR2 as FQGNSA. The CDR3 runs 18 residues.

This chain connects TRBV11-1 to TRBJ2-7, with unresolved D. CDR3 length: 11 residues. Trimming shortened V by 5 bases and J by 5 bases, and 7 bases separated the two germline ends. The germline V gene has CDR1 SGHAT and CDR2 FQDESV (reference sequence). This CDR3 is CASSREDEQYF. For the CDR3, the DNA is TGTGCCAGCAGCCGCGAGGACGAGCAGTACTTC.

V usage is TRBV28 and J usage is TRBJ1-4; a possible D gene is TRBD1 (5 bases). The CDR3 is 13 amino acids. Trimming left V 5 bases short and J 8 bases short, with 12 bases between. CDR1 is MDHEN, CDR2 SYDVKM, per germline. DNA of the CDR3: TGTGCCAGCAGTCGGGCGGGGGGAGAAAAACTGTTTTTT. Translated, it gives CASSRAGGEKLFF.

This CDR3 reads CASRPGGYYEQYF. The CDR3 DNA reads as TGTGCCAGCAGACCCGGAGGGTACTACGAGCAGTACTTC. The chain couples TRBV27 to TRBJ2-7; D may be TRBD2 (6 bases). CDR1 MNHEY and CDR2 SMNVEV come from the germline V gene (reference sequence). The CDR3 covers 13 residues. With 6 bases removed from V and 3 bases from J, the gap between germline ends came to 12 bases.

The genes are TRBV5-1 and TRBJ2-1; 7 bases map to TRBD2. Germline lookup yields CDR1 SGHRS and CDR2 YFSETQ. V lost 4 bases and J lost 0; bases outside the gene matches: 10. This CDR3 is built from 17 residues. CDR3: CASSQTLAMSSYNEQFF. The CDR3 bases are TGCGCCAGCAGCCAAACACTAGCGATGAGCTCCTACAATGAGCAGTTCTTC.

This clone has just one count. The rearrangement uses TRBV7-2 and TRBJ2-1; 9 bases are shared with TRBD1. V was pared by 5 bases and J by 12 bases, with 8 bases of the junction left unmatched. This CDR3 comprises 13 residues. From germline, CDR1 is SGHTA and CDR2 FQGNSA. The CDR3 reads CASSRDRDLGQFF. The CDR3, as DNA: TGTGCCAGCAGCCGGGACAGGGATTTGGGGCAGTTCTTC. The variable domain in full, with the rest retrieved from reference TRBV7-2 and TRBJ2-1, is GAGVSQSPSNKVTEKGKDVELRCDPISGHTALYWYRQSLGQGLEFLIYFQGNSAPDKSGLPSDRFSAERTGGSVSTLTIQRTQQEDSAVYLCASSRDRDLGQFFGPGTRLTVL.

The chain carries TRBV5-4 and TRBJ2-7, with a possible D match to TRBD2 (6 bases). V lost 4 bases and J 5 bases, leaving 16 bases between the germline ends. The CDR3 runs to 14 residues. Germline CDR1 reads SGHNT; CDR2 reads YYREEE (reference sequence). The CDR3: CASSDKTSSDEQYF. CDR3 nucleotides: TGTGCCAGCAGCGACAAGACTAGTTCGGACGAGCAGTACTTC.

The genes are TRBV5-4 and TRBJ2-1; 10 bases align to TRBD2. With 4 bases clipped from V and 7 bases from J, the junction kept 8 bases outside the gene matches. Germline values: CDR1 SGHNT, CDR2 YYREEE (reference sequence). The CDR3 contains 15 residues. The chain's CDR3 is CASSGGLAVFNEQFF. In nucleotides, the CDR3 is TGTGCCAGCAGCGGAGGACTAGCGGTCTTTAATGAGCAGTTCTTC.

In its sample, this clone was seen once. This rearrangement joins TRBV27 to TRBJ2-7; TRBD1 matches at 9 bases. V gave up 6 bases and J gave up 3 bases; unmatched junction bases: 9. The germline V gene has CDR1 MNHEY and CDR2 SMNVEV (reference sequence). CDR3 size: 15 residues. The CDR3 sequence is CASRPIGDRDYEQYF. In DNA form, the CDR3 reads TGTGCCAGCAGACCTATAGGGGACAGGGACTACGAGCAGTACTTC.

The V and J genes are TRBV10-3 and TRBJ2-2, with 11 bases identical to TRBD1. The CDR3 has 15 amino acids. The germline V gene encodes CDR1 ENHRY and CDR2 SYGVKD. The trim removed 8 bases at V and 5 bases at J, leaving 7 bases unmatched. The CDR3 spells CAIGLGTGGTGELFF. The CDR3, as DNA: TGTGCCATCGGATTGGGGACAGGGGGGACCGGGGAGCTGTTTTTT.

This chain connects TRBV7-9 to TRBJ2-3; D is unresolved. There are 10 residues in the CDR3. V shed 6 bases and J shed 3 bases, with 1 base lying between them. Germline V gives CDR1 SEHNR, CDR2 FQNEAQ (reference sequence). The DNA for the CDR3 is TGTGCCAGCAGTACAGATACGCAGTATTTT. Protein: CASSTDTQYF.

The chain carries TRBV6-5 and TRBJ2-2; no firm D call. Trimming stripped 5 bases from V and 4 bases from J, with 11 bases between. The germline V gene encodes CDR1 MNHEY and CDR2 SVGAGI. The CDR3 is made up of 14 amino acids. Written as DNA, the CDR3 is TGTGCCAGCAGTATTTTTCGGGTCACCGGGGAGCTGTTTTTT. Translated: CASSIFRVTGELFF.

The chain joins TRBV6-1 to TRBJ1-6; perhaps TRBD1 as D (6 bases). The germline gives CDR1 MNHNS, CDR2 SASEGT. V was cut by 6 bases and J by 6 bases, with 15 bases left in between. The CDR3 has 15 amino acids. CDR3 amino acids: CASSRTTGFNSPLHF. The CDR3 nucleotides are TGTGCCAGCAGCCGGACCACAGGGTTTAATTCACCCCTCCACTTT.

The chain is built from TRBV7-3 and TRBJ2-2; D might be TRBD1 (6 bases). Germline CDR1 is SGHTA and CDR2 is FQGTGA. Trimming shortened V by 1 base and J by 7 bases, and 19 bases separated the two germline ends. The CDR3 loop spans 17 amino acids. The DNA of the CDR3 is TGTGCCAGCAGCTTAAACCCCAACAGGGTGGTTAGCGGGGAGCTGTTTTTT. Protein: CASSLNPNRVVSGELFF.

The J gene is TRBJ2-1, the V gene TRBV19; 11 bases line up with TRBD1. Germline trimming cut 5 bases from V and 4 bases from J; bases unmatched to any gene: 7. The CDR3 consists of 16 residues. Germline values: CDR1 LNHDA, CDR2 SQIVND (reference sequence). CDR3 region: CASSSSGTGGYNEQFF. CDR3 coding DNA: TGTGCCAGTAGTTCATCCGGGACAGGGGGTTACAATGAGCAGTTCTTC.

This chain joins TRBV30 and TRBJ1-5; a possible D gene is TRBD1 (5 bases). The germline V gene encodes CDR1 GTSNPN and CDR2 SVGIG (reference sequence). CDR3 length: 13 amino acids. The V end lost 3 bases, the J end lost 4 bases, and 10 bases lay between the germline ends. For the CDR3, the DNA is TGTGCCTGGAGAGGGGACCGAAATCAGCCCCAGCATTTT. Its translation is CAWRGDRNQPQHF.

This chain connects TRBV9 to TRBJ2-1; 8 bases map to TRBD2. With V trimmed by 3 bases and J by 0 bases, 8 bases remained unmatched. From germline, CDR1 is SGDLS and CDR2 YYNGEE. The CDR3 is 17 amino acids. The CDR3 protein is CASSGLAKLSSYNEQFF. Here the CDR3 DNA reads TGTGCCAGCAGCGGACTAGCGAAACTGAGCTCCTACAATGAGCAGTTCTTC.